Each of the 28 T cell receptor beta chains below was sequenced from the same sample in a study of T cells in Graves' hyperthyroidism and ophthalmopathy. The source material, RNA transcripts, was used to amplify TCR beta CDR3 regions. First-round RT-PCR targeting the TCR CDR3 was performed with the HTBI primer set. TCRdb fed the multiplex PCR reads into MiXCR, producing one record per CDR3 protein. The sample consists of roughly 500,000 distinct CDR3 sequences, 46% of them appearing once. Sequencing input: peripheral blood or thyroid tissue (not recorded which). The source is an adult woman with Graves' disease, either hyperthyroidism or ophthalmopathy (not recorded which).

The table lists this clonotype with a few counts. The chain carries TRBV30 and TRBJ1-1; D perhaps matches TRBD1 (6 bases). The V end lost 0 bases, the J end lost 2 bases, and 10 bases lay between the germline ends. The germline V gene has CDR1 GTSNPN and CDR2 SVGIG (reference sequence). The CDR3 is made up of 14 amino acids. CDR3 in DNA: TGTGCCTGGAGTGTAACAGGGCTAAACACTGAAGCTTTCTTT. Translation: CAWSVTGLNTEAFF.

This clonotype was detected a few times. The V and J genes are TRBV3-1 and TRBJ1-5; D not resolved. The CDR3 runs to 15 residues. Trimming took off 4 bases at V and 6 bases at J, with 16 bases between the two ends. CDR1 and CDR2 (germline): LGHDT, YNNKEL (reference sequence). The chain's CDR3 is CASSRTEEHGQPQHF. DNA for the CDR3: TGTGCCAGCAGCCGGACCGAAGAACACGGTCAGCCCCAGCATTTT.

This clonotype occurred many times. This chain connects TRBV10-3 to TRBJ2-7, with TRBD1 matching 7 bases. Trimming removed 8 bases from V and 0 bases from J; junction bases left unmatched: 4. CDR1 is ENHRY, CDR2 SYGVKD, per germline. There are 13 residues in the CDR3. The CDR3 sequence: CAIGWDSSYEQYF. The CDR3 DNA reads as TGTGCCATCGGGTGGGACAGCTCCTACGAGCAGTACTTC.

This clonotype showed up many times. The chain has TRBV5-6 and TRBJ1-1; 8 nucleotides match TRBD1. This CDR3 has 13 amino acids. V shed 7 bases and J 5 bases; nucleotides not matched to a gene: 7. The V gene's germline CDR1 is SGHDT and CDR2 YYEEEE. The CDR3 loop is CASGTGGGTEAFF. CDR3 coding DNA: TGTGCCAGCGGGACAGGTGGTGGTACTGAAGCTTTCTTT.

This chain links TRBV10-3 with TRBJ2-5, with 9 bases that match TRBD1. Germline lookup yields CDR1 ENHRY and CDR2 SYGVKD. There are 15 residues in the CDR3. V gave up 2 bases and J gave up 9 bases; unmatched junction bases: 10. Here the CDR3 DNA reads TGTGCCATCAGTGAGAGGACAGGGGTTAATCAGCCCCAGTACTTC. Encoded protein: CAISERTGVNQPQYF.

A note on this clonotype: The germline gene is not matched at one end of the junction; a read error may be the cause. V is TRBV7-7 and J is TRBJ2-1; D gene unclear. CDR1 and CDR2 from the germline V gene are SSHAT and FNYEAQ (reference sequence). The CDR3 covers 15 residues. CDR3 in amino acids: CASSPFAAADNEQFF. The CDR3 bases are TGTGCTAGCAGCCCTTTCGCGGCGGCAGACAATGAGCAGTTCTTC. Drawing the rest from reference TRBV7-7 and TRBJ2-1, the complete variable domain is GAGVSQSPRYKVTKRGQDVTLRCDPISSHATLYWYQQALGQGPEFLTYFNYEAQPDKSGLPSDRFSAERPEGSISTLTIQRTEQRDSAMYRCASSPFAAADNEQFFGPGTRLTVL.

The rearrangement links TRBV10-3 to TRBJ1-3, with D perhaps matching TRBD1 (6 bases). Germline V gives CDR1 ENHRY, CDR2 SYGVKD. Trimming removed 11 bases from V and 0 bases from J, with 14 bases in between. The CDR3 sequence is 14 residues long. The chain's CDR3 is CAVTGSSSGNTIYF. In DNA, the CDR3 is TGTGCCGTGACAGGCTCATCCTCTGGAAACACCATATATTTT.

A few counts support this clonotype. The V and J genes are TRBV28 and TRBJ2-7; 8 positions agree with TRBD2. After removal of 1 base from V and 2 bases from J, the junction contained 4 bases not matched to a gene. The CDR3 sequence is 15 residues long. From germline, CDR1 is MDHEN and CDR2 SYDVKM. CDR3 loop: CASSLSSGPTYEQYF. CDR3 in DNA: TGTGCCAGCAGTTTATCTAGCGGGCCGACCTACGAGCAGTACTTC.

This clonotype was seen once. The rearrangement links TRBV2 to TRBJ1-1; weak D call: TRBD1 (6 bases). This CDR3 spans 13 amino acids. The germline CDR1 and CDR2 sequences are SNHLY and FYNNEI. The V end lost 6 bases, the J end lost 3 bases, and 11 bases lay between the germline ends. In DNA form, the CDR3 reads TGTGCCAGCAGGGACAGAGGTCACACTGAAGCTTTCTTT. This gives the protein CASRDRGHTEAFF.

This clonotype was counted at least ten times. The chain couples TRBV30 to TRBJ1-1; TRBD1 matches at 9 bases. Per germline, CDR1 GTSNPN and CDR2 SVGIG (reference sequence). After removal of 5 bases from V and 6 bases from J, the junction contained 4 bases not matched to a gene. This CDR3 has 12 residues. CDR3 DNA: TGTGCCTGGGGACAGGGGACCGCTGAAGCTTTCTTT. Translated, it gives CAWGQGTAEAFF.

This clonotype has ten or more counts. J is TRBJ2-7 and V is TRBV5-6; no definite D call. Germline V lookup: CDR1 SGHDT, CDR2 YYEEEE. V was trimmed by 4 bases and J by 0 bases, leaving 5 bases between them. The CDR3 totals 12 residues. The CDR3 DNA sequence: TGTGCCAGCAGCGCGTACTCCTACGAGCAGTACTTC. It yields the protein CASSAYSYEQYF.

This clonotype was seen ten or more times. The DNA of the CDR3 is TGTGCCAGCAGCCAAGGGACTAGCCGCTACGAGCAGTACTTC. This gives the protein CASSQGTSRYEQYF. This chain links TRBV11-2 with TRBJ2-7, with 9 bases identical to TRBD2. V was clipped by 5 bases and J by 3 bases; unmatched bases: 5. The CDR3 runs to 14 residues. Germline V gene data show CDR1 as SGHAT and CDR2 as FQNNGV.

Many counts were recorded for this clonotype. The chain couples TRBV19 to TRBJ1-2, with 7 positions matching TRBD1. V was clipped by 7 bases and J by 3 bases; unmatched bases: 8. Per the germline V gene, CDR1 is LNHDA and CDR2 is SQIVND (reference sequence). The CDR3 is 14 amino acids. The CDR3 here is CASNSRDSYYGYTF. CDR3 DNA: TGTGCCAGTAACTCTCGGGACAGCTACTATGGCTACACCTTC.

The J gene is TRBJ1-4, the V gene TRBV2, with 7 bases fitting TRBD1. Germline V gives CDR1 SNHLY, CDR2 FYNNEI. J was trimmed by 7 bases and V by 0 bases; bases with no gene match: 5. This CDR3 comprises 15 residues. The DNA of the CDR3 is TGTGCCAGCAGTGAAGCGGACAGGCGGACTGAAAAACTGTTTTTT. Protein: CASSEADRRTEKLFF. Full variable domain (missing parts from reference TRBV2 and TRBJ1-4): EPEVTQTPSHQVTQMGQEVILRCVPISNHLYFYWYRQILGQKVEFLVSFYNNEISEKSEIFDDQFSVERPDGSNFTLKIRSTKLEDSAMYFCASSEADRRTEKLFFGSGTQLSVL.

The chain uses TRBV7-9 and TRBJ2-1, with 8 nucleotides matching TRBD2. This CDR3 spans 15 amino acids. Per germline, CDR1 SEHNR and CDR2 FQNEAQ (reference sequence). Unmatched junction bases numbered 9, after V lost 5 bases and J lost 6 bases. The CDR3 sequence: CASSRPGLVSNEQFF. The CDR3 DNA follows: TGTGCCAGCAGCCGGCCGGGACTAGTGTCCAATGAGCAGTTCTTC. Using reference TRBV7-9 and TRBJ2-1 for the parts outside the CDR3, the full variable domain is DTGVSQNPRHKITKRGQNVTFRCDPISEHNRLYWYRQTLGQGPEFLTYFQNEAQLEKSRLLSDRFSAERPKGSFSTLEIQRTEQGDSAMYLCASSRPGLVSNEQFFGPGTRLTVL.

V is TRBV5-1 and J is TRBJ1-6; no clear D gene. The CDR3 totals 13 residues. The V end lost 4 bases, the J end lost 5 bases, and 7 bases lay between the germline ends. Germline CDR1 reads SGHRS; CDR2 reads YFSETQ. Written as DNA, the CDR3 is TGCGCCAGCAGCCAGAGTAATAATTCACCCCTCCACTTT. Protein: CASSQSNNSPLHF.

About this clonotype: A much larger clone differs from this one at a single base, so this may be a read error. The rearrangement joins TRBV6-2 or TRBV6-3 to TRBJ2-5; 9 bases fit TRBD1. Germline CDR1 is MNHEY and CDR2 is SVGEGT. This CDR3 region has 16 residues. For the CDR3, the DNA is TGTGCCGGCAGTTTATATGGCGGGACAGGGCTGGAGACCCAGTACTTC. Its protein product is CAGSLYGGTGLETQYF.

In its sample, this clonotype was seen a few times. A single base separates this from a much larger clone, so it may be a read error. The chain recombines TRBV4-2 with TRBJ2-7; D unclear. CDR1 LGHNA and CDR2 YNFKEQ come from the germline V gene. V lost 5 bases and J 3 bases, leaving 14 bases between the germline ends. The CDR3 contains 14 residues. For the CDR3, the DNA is TGTGCCAGCAGCTCGACCGATCAGTTCTACGAGCAGTACTTC. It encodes CASSSTDQFYEQYF.

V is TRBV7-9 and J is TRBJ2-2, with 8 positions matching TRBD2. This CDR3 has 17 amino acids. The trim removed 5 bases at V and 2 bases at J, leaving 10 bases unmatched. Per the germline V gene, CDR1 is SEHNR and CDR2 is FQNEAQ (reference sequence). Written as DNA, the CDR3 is TGTGCCAGCAGCCCTCCGAGCGGGAGTCTTAACACCGGGGAGCTGTTTTTT. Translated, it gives CASSPPSGSLNTGELFF.

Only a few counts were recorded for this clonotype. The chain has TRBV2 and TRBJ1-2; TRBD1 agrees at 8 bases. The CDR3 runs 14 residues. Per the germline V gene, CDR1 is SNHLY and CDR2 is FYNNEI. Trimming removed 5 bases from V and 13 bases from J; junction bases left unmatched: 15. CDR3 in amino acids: CASSIKGGTGRITF. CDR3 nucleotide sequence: TGTGCCAGCAGTATCAAGGGGGGGACAGGTCGGATCACCTTC. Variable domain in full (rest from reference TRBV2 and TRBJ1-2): EPEVTQTPSHQVTQMGQEVILRCVPISNHLYFYWYRQILGQKVEFLVSFYNNEISEKSEIFDDQFSVERPDGSNFTLKIRSTKLEDSAMYFCASSIKGGTGRITFGSGTRLTVV.

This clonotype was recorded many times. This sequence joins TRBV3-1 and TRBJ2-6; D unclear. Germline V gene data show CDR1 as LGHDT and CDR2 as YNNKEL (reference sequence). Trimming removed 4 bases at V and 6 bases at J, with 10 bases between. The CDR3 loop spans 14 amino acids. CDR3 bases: TGTGCCAGCAGCCTGTCCGGTACGGCCAACGTCCTGACTTTC. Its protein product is CASSLSGTANVLTF.

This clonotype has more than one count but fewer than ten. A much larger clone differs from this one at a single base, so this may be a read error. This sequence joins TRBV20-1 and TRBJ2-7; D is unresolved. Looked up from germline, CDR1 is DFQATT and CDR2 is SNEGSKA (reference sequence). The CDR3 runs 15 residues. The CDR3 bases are TGCAATGCTAGAGATCTTGGGCGCCCCAGCTACGAGCAGTACTTC. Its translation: CNARDLGRPSYEQYF.

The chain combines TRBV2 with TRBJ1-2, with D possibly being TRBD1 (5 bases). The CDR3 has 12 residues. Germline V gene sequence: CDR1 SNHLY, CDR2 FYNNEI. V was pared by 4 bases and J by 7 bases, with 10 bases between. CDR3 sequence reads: CASSVTGRGYTF. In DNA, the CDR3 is TGTGCCAGCAGTGTAACAGGACGTGGCTACACCTTC.

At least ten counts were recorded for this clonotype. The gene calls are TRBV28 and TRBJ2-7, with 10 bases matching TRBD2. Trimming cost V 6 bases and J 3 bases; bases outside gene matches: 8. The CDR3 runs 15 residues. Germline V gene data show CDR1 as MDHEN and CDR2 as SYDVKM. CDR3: CASSEWGLANYEQYF. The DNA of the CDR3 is TGTGCCAGCAGCGAATGGGGACTAGCGAACTACGAGCAGTACTTC.

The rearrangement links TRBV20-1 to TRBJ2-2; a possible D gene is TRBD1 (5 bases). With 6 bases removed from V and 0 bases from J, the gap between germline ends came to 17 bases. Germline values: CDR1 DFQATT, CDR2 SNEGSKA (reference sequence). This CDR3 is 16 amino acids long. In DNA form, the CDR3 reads TGCAGTGCGATCCTACCCCCGACAGCGAACACCGGGGAGCTGTTTTTT. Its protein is CSAILPPTANTGELFF.

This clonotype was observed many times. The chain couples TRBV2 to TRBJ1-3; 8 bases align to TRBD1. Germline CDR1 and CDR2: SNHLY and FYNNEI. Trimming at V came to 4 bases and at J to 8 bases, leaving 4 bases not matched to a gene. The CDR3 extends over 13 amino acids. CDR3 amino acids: CASSGQGRDTIYF. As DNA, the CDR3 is TGTGCCAGCAGTGGACAGGGGCGAGACACCATATATTTT.

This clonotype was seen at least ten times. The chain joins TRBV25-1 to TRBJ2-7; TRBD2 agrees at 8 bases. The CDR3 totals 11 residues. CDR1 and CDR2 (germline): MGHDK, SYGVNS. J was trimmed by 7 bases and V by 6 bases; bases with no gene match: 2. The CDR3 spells CASRKREEQYF. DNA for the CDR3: TGTGCCAGCAGGAAGCGGGAGGAGCAGTACTTC.

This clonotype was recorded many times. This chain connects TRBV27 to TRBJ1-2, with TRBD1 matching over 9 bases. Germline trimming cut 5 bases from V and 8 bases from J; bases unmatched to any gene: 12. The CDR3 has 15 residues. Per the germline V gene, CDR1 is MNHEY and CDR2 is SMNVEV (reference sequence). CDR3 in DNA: TGTGCCAGCAGTCCATCCCGGGACAGGGTGAAAGGCTACACCTTC. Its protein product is CASSPSRDRVKGYTF.